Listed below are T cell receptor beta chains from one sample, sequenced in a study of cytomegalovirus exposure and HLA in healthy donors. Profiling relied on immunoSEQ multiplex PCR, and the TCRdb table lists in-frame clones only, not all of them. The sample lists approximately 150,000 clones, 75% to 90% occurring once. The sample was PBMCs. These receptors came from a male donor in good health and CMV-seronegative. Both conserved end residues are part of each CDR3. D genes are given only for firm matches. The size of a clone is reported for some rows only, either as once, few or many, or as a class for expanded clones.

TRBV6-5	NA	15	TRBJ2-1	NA	TGTGCCAGCAGTTCCGCCGACTGGCGCAACAATGAGCAGTTCTTC	CASSSADWRNNEQFF
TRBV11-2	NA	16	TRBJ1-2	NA	TGTGCCAGCAGCGGCGACGTGGGCACGAATAACTATGGCTACACCTTC	CASSGDVGTNNYGYTF
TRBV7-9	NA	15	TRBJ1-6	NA	TGTGCCAGCAGCCAGGGACACTTCTATAATTCACCCCTCCACTTT	CASSQGHFYNSPLHF
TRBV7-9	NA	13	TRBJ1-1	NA	TGTGCCAGCAGCCCCGTCGGGAACACTGAAGCTTTCTTT	CASSPVGNTEAFF
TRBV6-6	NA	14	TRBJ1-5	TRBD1	TGTGCCAGCAGTTACCCGACAGGGAATCAGCCCCAGCATTTT	CASSYPTGNQPQHF
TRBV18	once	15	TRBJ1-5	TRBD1	TGTGCCAGCTCACTATCGACAGGGGTTGATCAGCCCCAGCATTTT	CASSLSTGVDQPQHF
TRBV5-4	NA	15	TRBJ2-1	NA	TGTGCCAGCAGCTTGGGGCAGGGGATCTACAATGAGCAGTTCTTC	CASSLGQGIYNEQFF
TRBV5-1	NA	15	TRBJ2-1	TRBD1	TGCGCCAGCAGCATACAGGGGGCCTCCTACAATGAGCAGTTCTTC	CASSIQGASYNEQFF
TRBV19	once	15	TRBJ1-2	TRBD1	TGTGCCAGTGGTATCGGACAGGCACGGGGGTATGGCTACACCTTC	CASGIGQARGYGYTF
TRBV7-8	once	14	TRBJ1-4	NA	TGTGCCAGCAGCTCGGACACAAATCGGGAAAAACTGTTTTTT	CASSSDTNREKLFF
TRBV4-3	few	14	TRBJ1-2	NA	TGCGCCAGCAGCCAAGATCGGGGGGCGGGGGGCTACACCTTC	CASSQDRGAGGYTF
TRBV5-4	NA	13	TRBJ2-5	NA	TGTGCCAGCAGCCGGGACTTGGGGGAGACCCAGTACTTC	CASSRDLGETQYF
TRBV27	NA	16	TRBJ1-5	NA	TGTGCCAGCAGTTTAGTGGGCCCCGGTTCTTCTCAGCCCCAGCATTTT	CASSLVGPGSSQPQHF
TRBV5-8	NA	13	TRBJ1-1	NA	TGTGCCAGCAGGAGGACCGGGGTCTCTGAAGCTTTCTTT	CASRRTGVSEAFF
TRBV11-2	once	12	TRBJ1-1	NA	TGTGCCAGCAGCTTATCAAGACAGCCCGCTTTCTTT	CASSLSRQPAFF
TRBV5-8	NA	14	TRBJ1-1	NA	TGTGCCAGCAGCTTGGGACAGATGAACACTGAAGCTTTCTTT	CASSLGQMNTEAFF
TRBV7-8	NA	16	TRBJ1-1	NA	TGTGCCAGCAGCTTCGTAGGCGGACAGACGAACACTGAAGCTTTCTTT	CASSFVGGQTNTEAFF
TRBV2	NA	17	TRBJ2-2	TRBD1	TGTGCCAGCAGTGCCGGTAGTTCGGGACAGGGCGGCTGGGAGCTGTTTTTT	CASSAGSSGQGGWELFF
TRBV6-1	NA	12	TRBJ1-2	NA	TGTGCCAGCAGTGACCAAGCGTTTGGCTACACCTTC	CASSDQAFGYTF
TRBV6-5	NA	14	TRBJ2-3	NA	TGTGCCAGCAGTTACTCGGGGAGGCGGGTTACGCAGTATTTT	CASSYSGRRVTQYF
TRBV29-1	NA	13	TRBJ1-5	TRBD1	TGCAGCGTAGGAGACAGGGCTAATCAGCCCCAGCATTTT	CSVGDRANQPQHF
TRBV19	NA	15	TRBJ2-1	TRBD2	TGTGCCAGTAGGGAACGGGGGGGCCGCCACAATGAGCAGTTCTTC	CASRERGGRHNEQFF
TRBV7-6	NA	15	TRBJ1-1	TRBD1	TGTGCCAGCAGCGCCCTGACAGGGTCGGTCACTGAAGCTTTCTTT	CASSALTGSVTEAFF
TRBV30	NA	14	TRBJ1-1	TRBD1	TGTGCCTGGAGTGTAGGGGACAGGGGCACTGAAGCTTTCTTT	CAWSVGDRGTEAFF
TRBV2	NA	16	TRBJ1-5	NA	TGTGCCAGCAGCGACCTGGGAGTGTTTAGCAATCAGCCCCAGCATTTT	CASSDLGVFSNQPQHF
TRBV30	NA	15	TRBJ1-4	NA	TGTGCCTGGGGGGACGGGACAATGGTTGGTGAAAAACTGTTTTTT	CAWGDGTMVGEKLFF
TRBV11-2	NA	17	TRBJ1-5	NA	TGTGCCAGCAGCTTAGATTATGTGCGAGCGGGCAATCAGCCCCAGCATTTT	CASSLDYVRAGNQPQHF
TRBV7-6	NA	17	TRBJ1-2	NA	TGTGCCAGCAGCTTAGCCTTCCGGGGGGGTAAGGACTATGGCTACACCTTC	CASSLAFRGGKDYGYTF
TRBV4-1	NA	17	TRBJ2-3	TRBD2	TGCGCCAGCAGCCAAGATATGGCGGGGGGGCAGACAGATACGCAGTATTTT	CASSQDMAGGQTDTQYF
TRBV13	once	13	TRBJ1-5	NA	TGTGCCAGCAGCTTGAGTGGAGCTCAGCCCCAGCATTTT	CASSLSGAQPQHF
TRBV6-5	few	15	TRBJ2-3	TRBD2	TGTGCCAGCAGTTACAGGCGGCCGGGAGGTGATACGCAGTATTTT	CASSYRRPGGDTQYF
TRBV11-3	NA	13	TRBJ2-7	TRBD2	TGTGCCAGCAGCTTGGGGGGGACCTACGAGCAGTACTTC	CASSLGGTYEQYF
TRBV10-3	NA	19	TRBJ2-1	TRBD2	TGTGCCATCAGCGAGCGTAGAGGACTAGCGGGGGTGGTATGGTATGAGCAGTTCTTC	CAISERRGLAGVVWYEQFF
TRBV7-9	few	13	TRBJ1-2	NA	TGTGCCAGCAGCTTTTCTTCTGGAGGTGGCTACACCTTC	CASSFSSGGGYTF
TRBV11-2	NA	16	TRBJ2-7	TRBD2	TGTGCCAGCAGCTTTTCCAGCGGGGGCCTCTCCTACGAGCAGTACTTC	CASSFSSGGLSYEQYF
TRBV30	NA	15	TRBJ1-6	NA	TGTGCCTGGAGCCCGGGGTCGGGGAGCAATTCACCCCTCCACTTT	CAWSPGSGSNSPLHF
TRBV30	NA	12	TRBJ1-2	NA	TGTGCCTGGAGTGGCGGGGCCCGGGGCTACACCTTC	CAWSGGARGYTF
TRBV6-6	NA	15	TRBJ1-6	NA	TGTGCCAGCAGTTACTCGCCGGCACAGAATTCACCCCTCCACTTT	CASSYSPAQNSPLHF
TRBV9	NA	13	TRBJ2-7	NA	TGTGCCAGCAGCGTAGACGCGTCCTACGAGCAGTACTTC	CASSVDASYEQYF
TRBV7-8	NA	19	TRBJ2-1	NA	TGTGCCAGCAGCCTAGAAAAGGAGCAGACTAGTGGATCCTACAATGAGCAGTTCTTC	CASSLEKEQTSGSYNEQFF
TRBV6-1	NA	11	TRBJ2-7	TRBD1	TGTGCCAGCAGAGAGGGGGCTGAGCAGTACTTC	CASREGAEQYF
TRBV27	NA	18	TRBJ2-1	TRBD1	TGTGCCAGCAGTTCCAGGGGACAGGGGAAAGGCCCCTACAATGAGCAGTTCTTC	CASSSRGQGKGPYNEQFF
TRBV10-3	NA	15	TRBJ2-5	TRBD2	TGTGCCATCAGTGCCTTAGCGGGGGGGCGGGAGACCCAGTACTTC	CAISALAGGRETQYF
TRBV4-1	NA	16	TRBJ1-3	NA	TGCGCCAGCAGCCAAGCAGGAGGGGTTGCTGGAAACACCATATATTTT	CASSQAGGVAGNTIYF
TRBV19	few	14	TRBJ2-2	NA	TGTGCCAGTAGTATTGCAGGGGTCACCGGGGAGCTGTTTTTT	CASSIAGVTGELFF